This is a list of T cell receptor beta chains from one sample in a study of blood T cell repertoires in COVID-19. TCRdb's copy holds only in-frame clones and misses some; the assay was immunoSEQ multiplex PCR. The profile shows tens of thousands of clones, less than 85% of them singletons. The specimen sequenced was peripheral blood. The receptors come from a man in his sixties or seventies with acute or convalescent COVID-19. Each CDR3 is given with its conserved first and last residue. D genes are given only for firm matches. The listing skips clone size in some rows; elsewhere it reads once, few, many or a size class.

j_gene,v_gene,abundance,d_gene,CDR3aa,CDR3nt
TRBJ1-2,TRBV6-5,-,TRBD1,CASRTSGTGGHGYTF,TGTGCCAGCAGAACCTCCGGGACAGGGGGTCATGGCTACACCTTC
TRBJ2-5,TRBV5-1,-,-,CASSSVSGETQYF,TGCGCCAGCAGCTCCGTCTCGGGGGAGACCCAGTACTTC
TRBJ2-5,TRBV15,-,-,CATSRDGRSQETQYF,TGTGCCACCAGCAGAGATGGGCGTTCGCAAGAGACCCAGTACTTC
TRBJ2-7,TRBV5-6,-,TRBD1,CASSFRDRFPYEQYF,TGTGCCAGCAGCTTCCGGGACAGGTTCCCCTACGAGCAGTACTTC
TRBJ2-7,TRBV11-2,-,TRBD1,CASSLGQGPSYEQYF,TGTGCCAGCAGCTTGGGACAGGGTCCCTCCTACGAGCAGTACTTC
TRBJ2-3,TRBV12-5,-,TRBD2,CASGLVLAGVRDTQYF,TGTGCTAGTGGTTTGGTACTAGCGGGGGTCCGGGATACGCAGTATTTT
TRBJ2-5,TRBV3-1/TRBV3-2,-,TRBD2,CASSPRLADLYQETQYF,TGTGCCAGCAGCCCCCGACTAGCAGATTTATACCAAGAGACCCAGTACTTC
TRBJ1-6,TRBV9,-,-,CASYPISPLHF,TGTGCCAGCTACCCTATTTCACCCCTCCACTTT
TRBJ1-1,TRBV7-8,once,-,CASSLAYGLAAFF,TGTGCCAGCAGCTTAGCCTACGGGTTAGCAGCTTTCTTT
TRBJ1-2,TRBV7-2,once,TRBD1,CASSLDRTGGYGYTF,TGTGCCAGCAGCTTAGATAGGACAGGGGGCTATGGCTACACCTTC
TRBJ2-2,TRBV19,few,TRBD1,CASSRTGGGTGELFF,TGTGCCAGTAGTCGGACAGGGGGAGGCACCGGGGAGCTGTTTTTT
TRBJ2-7,TRBV6-5,-,-,CASRGAGLREQYF,TGTGCCAGCAGGGGGGCAGGCCTTCGGGAGCAGTACTTC
TRBJ1-1,TRBV19,-,TRBD1,CASSTSRTGRSTEAFF,TGTGCCAGTAGTACGTCCCGGACAGGGCGAAGCACTGAAGCTTTCTTT
TRBJ2-3,TRBV10-1,medium-sized,-,CASSERGATDTQYF,TGCGCCAGCAGTGAGCGGGGGGCCACAGATACGCAGTATTTT
TRBJ2-2,TRBV7-6,-,TRBD2,CASSPERGGTGELFF,TGTGCCAGCAGCCCAGAGCGGGGGGGTACCGGGGAGCTGTTTTTT
TRBJ1-5,TRBV29-1,-,TRBD1,CSVVEGANQPQHF,TGCAGCGTTGTAGAGGGGGCTAATCAGCCCCAGCATTTT
TRBJ2-7,TRBV28,few,TRBD1,CASSLMGQGVFEQYF,TGTGCCAGCAGCCTAATGGGACAGGGGGTCTTTGAGCAGTACTTC
TRBJ2-7,TRBV7-8,-,TRBD2,CASSLLTAGVAPEQYF,TGTGCCAGCAGCTTATTAACGGCGGGAGTCGCTCCCGAGCAGTACTTC
TRBJ1-6,TRBV19,-,TRBD1,CASTDRVYSNSPLHF,TGTGCCAGTACCGACAGGGTTTACTCCAATTCACCCCTCCACTTT
TRBJ1-1,TRBV7-2,-,-,CASSSSVSEAFF,TGTGCCAGCAGCTCCTCAGTATCTGAAGCTTTCTTT
TRBJ2-2,TRBV7-3,-,TRBD1,CASSLQGAVNTGELFF,TGTGCCAGCAGCTTACAGGGGGCCGTGAACACCGGGGAGCTGTTTTTT
TRBJ2-1,TRBV7-3,-,-,CASSPGISYEQFF,TGTGCCAGCAGCCCAGGGATATCGTATGAGCAGTTCTTC
TRBJ1-2,TRBV5-1,few,-,CASSPELSNYGYTF,TGCGCCAGCAGCCCCGAACTCTCTAACTATGGCTACACCTTC
TRBJ2-7,TRBV27,once,TRBD2,CASSLTREGSYEQYF,TGTGCCAGCAGTTTAACCCGGGAGGGCTCCTACGAGCAGTACTTC
TRBJ2-2,TRBV2,-,TRBD1,CASSGDRGLAGELFF,TGTGCCAGCAGTGGGGACAGGGGGCTCGCCGGGGAGCTGTTTTTT
TRBJ2-5,TRBV6-6,-,-,CASSYTGWKYF,TGTGCCAGCAGTTACACAGGTTGGAAGTACTTC
TRBJ1-1,TRBV3-1/TRBV3-2,-,-,CASSQAGQGLSAFF,TGTGCCAGCAGCCAAGCTGGGCAGGGCCTGTCGGCTTTCTTT
TRBJ1-2,TRBV10-3,-,-,CAISAGHGYTF,TGTGCCATCAGTGCAGGGCATGGCTACACCTTC
TRBJ2-7,TRBV7-2,-,-,CASSLIGSGGYEQYF,TGTGCCAGCAGCTTAATCGGGAGTGGGGGCTACGAGCAGTACTTC
TRBJ2-3,TRBV27,-,-,CASSWKAGRSDTQYF,TGTGCCAGCAGTTGGAAGGCGGGAAGGTCAGATACGCAGTATTTT
TRBJ2-3,TRBV7-9,-,TRBD2,CASSLLAGVPDTQYF,TGTGCCAGCAGCCTTCTAGCGGGGGTTCCAGATACGCAGTATTTT
TRBJ2-6,TRBV19,-,TRBD1,CASSASGTADVLTF,TGTGCCAGTAGTGCCTCCGGGACAGCGGACGTCCTGACTTTC
TRBJ2-7,TRBV11-2,-,-,CASSSPGEKGRYEQYF,TGTGCCAGCAGCTCCCCCGGGGAAAAGGGGAGGTACGAGCAGTACTTC
TRBJ1-4,TRBV29-1,few,-,CSGLAANEKLFF,TGCAGCGGACTGGCCGCTAATGAAAAACTGTTTTTT
TRBJ1-5,TRBV20-1,-,-,CSASPTSNQPQHF,TGCAGTGCTAGTCCCACAAGCAATCAGCCCCAGCATTTT
TRBJ1-2,TRBV5-8,-,-,CASSLFPSYGYTF,TGTGCCAGCAGCTTATTCCCGAGCTATGGCTACACCTTC
TRBJ2-1,TRBV13,-,TRBD2,CASSFPSGRYNEQFF,TGTGCCAGCAGCTTTCCTAGCGGGCGATACAATGAGCAGTTCTTC
TRBJ2-7,TRBV7-9,-,-,CASSHHWSEQYF,TGTGCCAGCAGCCACCACTGGTCCGAGCAGTACTTC
TRBJ2-2,TRBV2,-,TRBD2,CASSPTSGRANTGELFF,TGTGCCAGCAGCCCCACTAGCGGGAGGGCGAACACCGGGGAGCTGTTTTTT
TRBJ2-1,TRBV10-1,-,-,CASSAKASSSYNEQFF,TGCGCCAGCAGTGCCAAGGCTTCTAGCTCCTACAATGAGCAGTTCTTC
TRBJ2-1,TRBV20-1,-,-,CSAHSNEQFF,TGCAGTGCTCACAGCAATGAGCAGTTCTTC
TRBJ1-5,TRBV10-3,few,-,CAIKGSNQPQHF,TGTGCCATCAAGGGGAGCAATCAGCCCCAGCATTTT
TRBJ1-1,TRBV10-3,-,-,CAIRAGMSNTEAFF,TGTGCCATCCGAGCGGGGATGTCGAACACTGAAGCTTTCTTT
TRBJ2-2,TRBV3-1/TRBV3-2,-,-,CASSQERLGREFSNTGELFF,TGTGCCAGCAGCCAAGAGAGGTTGGGCAGGGAATTCTCAAACACCGGGGAGCTGTTTTTT
TRBJ2-3,TRBV24-1,-,TRBD1,CATSEGQDYTDTQYF,TGTGCCACCAGTGAGGGACAGGACTACACAGATACGCAGTATTTT
TRBJ2-3,TRBV9,-,-,CASSVYGQMPDTQYF,TGTGCCAGCAGCGTCTACGGACAGATGCCAGATACGCAGTATTTT
TRBJ2-1,TRBV10-1,-,-,CASSESSTNEQFF,TGCGCCAGCAGTGAGTCCAGTACCAATGAGCAGTTCTTC
TRBJ2-6,TRBV19,-,TRBD2,CASSVTGGGSGANVLTF,TGTGCCAGTTCGGTTACGGGAGGGGGCTCTGGGGCCAACGTCCTGACTTTC
TRBJ1-1,TRBV6-6,-,-,CASSYGIPTGNTEAFF,TGTGCCAGCAGTTACGGCATCCCGACAGGGAACACTGAAGCTTTCTTT
TRBJ2-3,TRBV24-1,-,TRBD2,CATSDLGGGATDTQYF,TGTGCCACCAGTGATTTGGGCGGGGGGGCCACAGATACGCAGTATTTT
TRBJ1-2,TRBV28,-,TRBD1,CASSRAGGSNYGYTF,TGTGCCAGCAGTCGGGCAGGGGGCAGCAACTATGGCTACACCTTC
TRBJ1-3,TRBV6-2/TRBV6-3,few,TRBD1,CASSPFMGQPYSGNTIYF,TGTGCCAGCAGCCCTTTTATGGGACAGCCATACTCTGGAAACACCATATATTTT
TRBJ2-6,TRBV5-1,-,-,CASSPTLYSSGANVLTF,TGCGCCAGCAGCCCAACATTGTACAGCTCTGGGGCCAACGTCCTGACTTTC
TRBJ1-5,TRBV2,-,-,CASSAFGGGQPQHF,TGTGCCAGCAGTGCATTTGGGGGAGGACAGCCCCAGCATTTT
TRBJ1-6,TRBV10-3,-,TRBD1,CAITPGTGQNNSPLHF,TGTGCCATCACCCCAGGGACAGGCCAAAATAATTCACCCCTCCACTTT